This entry concerns a single TCR beta chain. Repertoires were generated with immunoSEQ multiplex PCR, while TCRdb's copy carries only in-frame clones and drops some. In the table there are about 270,000 clones, roughly 83% of which are singletons. These data belong to a study of blood T cell repertoires in COVID-19. From germline, CDR1 is MNHEY and CDR2 SMNVEV (reference sequence). This CDR3 comprises 18 residues. The V gene end was trimmed by 5 bases and the J gene end by 5 bases; junction bases not matched to a gene: 18. The gene calls are TRBV27 and TRBJ2-3, with 8 bases fitting TRBD2. Material for sequencing was peripheral blood. This clonotype was sampled from a human donor with COVID-19, enrolled during active disease. The donor label of this sample is uncertain. The CDR3 reads CASSQRGGGLVGRDTQYF. For the CDR3, the DNA is TGTGCCAGCAGTCAGAGGGGCGGGGGACTAGTGGGGAGAGATACGCAGTATTTT.